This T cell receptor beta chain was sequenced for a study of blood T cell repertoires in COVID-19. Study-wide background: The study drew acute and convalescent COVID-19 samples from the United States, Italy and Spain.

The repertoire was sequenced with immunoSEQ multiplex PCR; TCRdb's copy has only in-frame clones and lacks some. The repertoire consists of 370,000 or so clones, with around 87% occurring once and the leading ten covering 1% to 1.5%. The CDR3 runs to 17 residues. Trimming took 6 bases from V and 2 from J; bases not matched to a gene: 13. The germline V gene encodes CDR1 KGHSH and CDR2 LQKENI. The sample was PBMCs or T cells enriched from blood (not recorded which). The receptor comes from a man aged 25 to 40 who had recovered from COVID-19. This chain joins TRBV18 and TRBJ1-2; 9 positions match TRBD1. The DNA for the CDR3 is TGTGCCAGCTCTTACGGACAGGGGCACATGAGCAACTATGGCTACACCTTC. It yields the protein CASSYGQGHMSNYGYTF.